The T cell receptor (beta chain) under discussion was sequenced for a study of identical twins. The CDR3 loop spans 14 amino acids. The ends were cut back, 6 bases at V and 4 bases at J, with 18 bases in the middle. Germline assignment: CDR1 SQVTM and CDR2 ANQGSEA. On this clonotype: Its target is unknown.

Everyone who gave samples was a healthy Caucasian. TCRdb re-analysed the 5' RACE reads in MiXCR, keeping a single row per CDR3 protein. The sample yields about 530,000 distinct CDR3 sequences, 13% to 15% seen once. Whole-study results and caveats: Out-of-frame alpha sequences that twins shared showed excess low generation probability. Cord blood's abundant beta clonotypes had fewer insertions, unlike memory repertoires.

The same sample was also studied in work on yellow fever vaccine responses in identical twins.

This TCR was sampled from a woman in her late teens or twenties in good health. V usage is TRBV29-1 and J usage is TRBJ2-5; D tentatively reads TRBD1 or TRBD2 (5 bases each). The sample comprised CD4+ T cells sorted from blood. The CDR3 reads CSVVQDTAGETQYF. The CDR3 DNA is TGCAGCGTGGTACAGGACACCGCGGGAGAGACCCAGTACTTC.